Below, 22 T cell receptor beta chains from the same sample are listed, as sequenced in a study of cytomegalovirus exposure and HLA in healthy donors. Amplification used 60 Vbeta primers and 13 Jbeta primers. Assay: immunoSEQ multiplex PCR; the TCRdb copy retains only in-frame clones and omits some. The data contain more than 140,000 clones, 50% to 75% of them singletons. The sequenced sample was PBMCs. The origin of the receptors is a woman aged 25 to 39 in good health and CMV-seropositive.

This clone was seen a handful of times. V and J are TRBV5-1 and TRBJ2-2; 9 bases agree with TRBD2. The germline gives CDR1 SGHRS, CDR2 YFSETQ. CDR3 length: 19 residues. The V gene end was trimmed by 4 bases and the J gene end by 0 bases; junction bases not matched to a gene: 13. The CDR3 bases are TGCGCCAGCAGCACCTTTTTGTCCCTAGCGGGGACGAACACCGGGGAGCTGTTTTTT. Its protein product is CASSTFLSLAGTNTGELFF. Full variable domain (rest looked up from reference TRBV5-1 and TRBJ2-2): KAGVTQTPRYLIKTRGQQVTLSCSPISGHRSVSWYQQTPGQGLQFLFEYFSETQRNKGNFPGRFSGRQFSNSRSEMNVSTLELGDSALYLCASSTFLSLAGTNTGELFFGEGSRLTVL.

The table lists this clone with a count of one. This chain links TRBV7-9 with TRBJ2-1; weak D call: TRBD2 (6 bases). The CDR3 spans 15 residues. Germline loops: CDR1 SEHNR, CDR2 FQNEAQ (reference sequence). Trimming removed 5 bases at V and 5 bases at J, with 16 bases between. For the CDR3, the DNA is TGTGCCAGCAGCCTCGTGACCGCGGGGAACAATGAGCAGTTCTTC. Its translation is CASSLVTAGNNEQFF.

The J gene is TRBJ2-1, the V gene TRBV20-1; D is uncertain. Looked up from germline, CDR1 is DFQATT and CDR2 is SNEGSKA (reference sequence). The CDR3 spans 10 residues. V was cut by 2 bases and J by 9 bases, with 5 bases left in between. In DNA form, the CDR3 reads TGCAGTGCTAGATGGGCTGAGCAGTTCTTC. Encoded protein: CSARWAEQFF.

V and J are TRBV6-1 and TRBJ2-7; D is perhaps TRBD1 (6 bases). The V and J ends lost 4 bases and 4 bases respectively, with 11 bases between them. CDR3 length: 13 amino acids. Germline loops: CDR1 MNHNS, CDR2 SASEGT. This chain's CDR3 is CASSVWDTYEQYF. CDR3 coding DNA: TGTGCCAGCAGTGTGTGGGACACTTACGAGCAGTACTTC.

V and J are TRBV5-4 and TRBJ2-7; 7 bases fit TRBD1. J was trimmed by 3 bases and V by 0 bases; bases with no gene match: 3. The CDR3 sequence is 14 residues long. Germline-derived CDR1 and CDR2 are SGHNT and YYREEE (reference sequence). For the CDR3, the DNA is TGTGCCAGCAGCTTGGGGGGACAGCTCTACGAGCAGTACTTC. This gives the protein CASSLGGQLYEQYF.

This clone was recorded a few times. J is TRBJ1-1 and V is TRBV10-2; 7 nucleotides align to TRBD1. V was pared by 10 bases and J by 2 bases, with 7 bases of the junction left unmatched. The CDR3 is 13 residues long. CDR1 and CDR2 from the germline V gene are WSHSY and SAAADI. The CDR3 coding sequence is TGCGCCACCGGGACAGATTTAAACACTGAAGCTTTCTTT. Encoded protein: CATGTDLNTEAFF.

In its sample, this clone was seen a few times. V and J are TRBV18 and TRBJ1-4; perhaps TRBD1 as D (5 bases). The V end lost 6 bases, the J end lost 0 bases, and 11 bases lay between the germline ends. CDR3 size: 15 residues. In germline, CDR1 is KGHSH, CDR2 LQKENI. CDR3 sequence: CASSETGATNEKLFF. The CDR3 coding sequence is TGTGCCAGCTCGGAAACAGGAGCAACTAATGAAAAACTGTTTTTT.

CDR3 sequence: CASSSGLAGEETQYF. The CDR3 nucleotides read TGTGCCAGCAGTTCCGGACTAGCGGGAGAAGAGACCCAGTACTTC. This chain joins TRBV6-5 and TRBJ2-5; 13 bases are shared with TRBD2. V lost 4 bases and J lost 3; bases outside the gene matches: 2. This CDR3 is built from 15 residues. Germline V gene sequence: CDR1 MNHEY, CDR2 SVGAGI.

This clone was seen a few times. This chain links TRBV6-5 with TRBJ1-6; D is possibly TRBD1 (6 bases). The V end was cut by 4 bases, the J end by 14 bases, with 15 bases between. This CDR3 is 13 amino acids long. Germline loops: CDR1 MNHEY, CDR2 SVGAGI. CDR3 DNA sequence: TGTGCCAGCAGTTGGACAGACCGATACACCCTCCACTTT. Translated, it gives CASSWTDRYTLHF.

This clone was recorded only once. The V and J genes are TRBV11-2 and TRBJ2-3; 9 positions agree with TRBD2. V dropped 4 bases and J dropped 7; count of bases not matched to a gene: 3. The CDR3 length is 13 residues. Germline V CDR1 and CDR2: SGHAT, FQNNGV. In DNA form, the CDR3 reads TGTGCCAGCAGCTATAGCGGGAGCAATACGCAGTATTTT. This encodes CASSYSGSNTQYF.

This rearrangement joins TRBV11-3 to TRBJ2-7; tentatively, D is TRBD2 (5 bases). V lost 0 bases to trimming and J lost 9 bases, with 15 bases between them. The CDR3 is made up of 14 amino acids. Germline V gene data show CDR1 as SGHNT and CDR2 as YENEEA. In nucleotides, the CDR3 is TGTGCCAGCAGCTTAGACGGGAACACTGATGCGCAGTACTTC. Translated: CASSLDGNTDAQYF.

The chain carries TRBV20-1 and TRBJ1-1; no definite D call. Deletions cut 3 bases from V and 7 bases from J, with 9 bases between. There are 11 residues in the CDR3. The germline gives CDR1 DFQATT, CDR2 SNEGSKA (reference sequence). The CDR3 DNA is TGCAGTGCTAGCAGAACAAGTGAAGCTTTCTTT. This sequence encodes CSASRTSEAFF.

The chain uses TRBV30 and TRBJ1-2, with 7 bases matching TRBD1. CDR3 length: 13 amino acids. CDR1 is GTSNPN, CDR2 SVGIG, per germline (reference sequence). In nucleotides, the CDR3 is TGTGCTTCAGGGGGACGGTTTAACTATGGCTACACCTTC. Translated: CASGGRFNYGYTF.

This clone was seen more than once but under ten times. The chain couples TRBV9 to TRBJ2-2; TRBD1 aligns across 7 bases. Trimming at V came to 3 bases and at J to 0 bases, leaving 8 bases not matched to a gene. The length of the CDR3 is 17 residues. Germline-derived CDR1 and CDR2 are SGDLS and YYNGEE. CDR3 DNA: TGTGCCAGCAGCGAGACGGTGGACAGGTCGAACACCGGGGAGCTGTTTTTT. Translation gives CASSETVDRSNTGELFF.

The chain carries TRBV6-5 and TRBJ1-2; 7 bases match TRBD1. V was pared by 8 bases and J by 4 bases, with 10 bases of the junction left unmatched. The CDR3 sequence is 14 residues long. The germline V gene encodes CDR1 MNHEY and CDR2 SVGAGI. The CDR3 DNA reads TGTGCCAGCGGATATACAGGGGACGGCTATGGCTACACCTTC. It encodes CASGYTGDGYGYTF.

The V gene is TRBV6-1, the J gene TRBJ2-7; D is undetermined. The V end lost 4 bases, the J end lost 3 bases, and 4 bases lay between the germline ends. The CDR3 length is 11 residues. Germline-derived CDR1 and CDR2 are MNHNS and SASEGT. The CDR3 reads CASSVLYEQYF. In DNA form, the CDR3 reads TGTGCCAGCAGTGTCCTCTACGAGCAGTACTTC.

V usage is TRBV10-3 and J usage is TRBJ2-3; TRBD1 matches 12 bases. Germline V gene data show CDR1 as ENHRY and CDR2 as SYGVKD. The CDR3 contains 13 residues. Losses at the gene ends were 11 bases for V and 6 bases for J; bases not matched to a gene: 6. The CDR3 DNA reads TGTGCCGCCGGGGGACAGGGGGCGGATACGCAGTATTTT. This encodes CAAGGQGADTQYF.

This clone was counted a few times. The rearrangement links TRBV18 to TRBJ2-2, with D perhaps TRBD1 (5 bases). From germline, CDR1 is KGHSH and CDR2 LQKENI. CDR3 length: 15 residues. Trimming shortened V by 5 bases and J by 4 bases, and 14 bases separated the two germline ends. The CDR3 DNA sequence: TGTGCCAGCTCAGCCCAGGGAATGGCCACCGGGGAGCTGTTTTTT. It encodes CASSAQGMATGELFF. Drawing the rest from reference TRBV18 and TRBJ2-2, the complete variable domain is NAGVMQNPRHLVRRRGQEARLRCSPMKGHSHVYWYRQLPEEGLKFMVYLQKENIIDESGMPKERFSAEFPKEGPSILRIQQVVRGDSAAYFCASSAQGMATGELFFGEGSRLTVL.

The chain recombines TRBV27 with TRBJ2-7; D is ambiguous. CDR1 MNHEY and CDR2 SMNVEV come from the germline V gene (reference sequence). Trimming left V 3 bases short and J 0 bases short, with 9 bases between. The CDR3 extends over 14 amino acids. The CDR3 coding sequence is TGTGCCAGCAGTTTGTCCCTACTCTCCTACGAGCAGTACTTC. The encoded protein is CASSLSLLSYEQYF.

This clone showed up just a few times. This rearrangement joins TRBV2 to TRBJ1-1; 9 nucleotides agree with TRBD1. With 6 bases clipped from V and 4 bases from J, the junction kept 3 bases outside the gene matches. The length of the CDR3 is 13 residues. Germline values: CDR1 SNHLY, CDR2 FYNNEI. CDR3 coding DNA: TGTGCCAGCAGGGTGACAGGGGGCACTGAAGCTTTCTTT. The encoded protein is CASRVTGGTEAFF.

The gene calls are TRBV6-4 and TRBJ1-1; TRBD1 might be the D (6 bases). From germline, CDR1 is MRHNA and CDR2 SNTAGT. Deletions cut 4 bases from V and 4 bases from J, with 13 bases between. The CDR3 is 14 amino acids. Written as DNA, the CDR3 is TGTGCCAGCAGTGCGGACAGAGGGAGCACTGAAGCTTTCTTT. Its translation is CASSADRGSTEAFF.

The V gene is TRBV28, the J gene TRBJ2-2; no firm D call. Germline V CDR1 and CDR2: MDHEN, SYDVKM. The CDR3 runs to 16 residues. The ends were cut back, 3 bases at V and 0 bases at J, with 11 bases in the middle. The CDR3 nucleotides read TGTGCCAGCAGTTTCACCGGCAGGCCGAACACCGGGGAGCTGTTTTTT. It is translated as CASSFTGRPNTGELFF.